The entry below gives a single T cell receptor beta chain sequence along with its context. The CDR3 has 17 residues. Germline trimming cut 5 bases from V and 5 bases from J; bases unmatched to any gene: 14. Germline CDR1 and CDR2: SEHNR and FQNEAQ (reference sequence). This record comes from a study of blood T cell repertoires in COVID-19. The table came from immunoSEQ multiplex PCR; TCRdb's copy has only in-frame clones and leaves some out. The sample consists of about 260,000 clones, about 87% of them appearing once. This clonotype was sampled from a human donor in a cohort sampled during active COVID-19. The material sequenced was peripheral blood. The chain has TRBV7-9 and TRBJ2-2, with 7 positions matching TRBD1. The CDR3 loop reads CASSDAWDSKSTGELFF. CDR3 nucleotides: TGTGCCAGCAGCGACGCCTGGGACAGCAAATCTACCGGGGAGCTGTTTTTT. Full variable domain (remainder filled in from reference TRBV7-9 and TRBJ2-2): DTGVSQNPRHKITKRGQNVTFRCDPISEHNRLYWYRQTLGQGPEFLTYFQNEAQLEKSRLLSDRFSAERPKGSFSTLEIQRTEQGDSAMYLCASSDAWDSKSTGELFFGEGSRLTVL.